This record looks at one T cell receptor beta chain sequence and its context. The antigen remains unidentified. Construction of the TCRbeta library involved unique molecular identifiers. TCRdb re-called the PCR reads with MiXCR, one entry per CDR3 protein. The top ten clones hold roughly 14% of a sample with around 580,000 distinct CDR3 sequences, roughly 23% of them seen once. The sample originates from a study of T-cell reconstitution after alpha-beta-depleted transplantation in children. Study conclusions and caveats: Several hundred expanded graft clones reportedly gave rise to the alpha-beta T cells present about two months after transplant. Surviving recipient T cells and thymic progenitors underlay high day-60 TCRbeta diversity in some patients.

CDR3 size: 15 residues. The V gene's germline CDR1 is MNHEY and CDR2 SVGAGI. V lost 0 bases, J lost 0 bases, and 8 bases lay in between. The chain is built from TRBV6-5 and TRBJ1-2, with D unclear. The clonotype was recovered from a boy younger than two who had a stem cell transplant for acute myeloid leukemia, so the T cells may come from the graft donor. The sample here was PBMCs, mostly from graft donor cells, taken 360 days after TCRalphabeta/CD19-depleted stem cell transplant. CDR3 residues: CASSYSYGANYGYTF. The CDR3 DNA reads as TGTGCCAGCAGTTACTCGTACGGGGCTAACTATGGCTACACCTTC.